This T cell receptor beta chain was observed in a study of blood T cell repertoires in COVID-19. For the study at large: There were acute and convalescent COVID-19 samples, and they came from the United States, Italy and Spain. The analysed material was cDNA or gDNA that came from T cells, B-cell-depleted T cells, or PBMCs.

Per the authors' pipeline: Researchers report that nucleated cell counts were estimated from reference gene primer amplification. Profiling relied on immunoSEQ multiplex PCR, and the TCRdb table lists in-frame clones only, not all of them. The V and J calls and clone size were taken over from that table, and D and trimming were inferred from the DNA. This table has about 110,000 clones, 85% to 90% appearing once. The ends were cut back, 7 bases at V and 7 bases at J, with 10 bases in the middle. The CDR3 totals 11 residues. Sequences were obtained from peripheral blood. The sequence derives from a woman aged 50 to 60 with acute or convalescent COVID-19. The V gene is TRBV12-3 or TRBV12-4, the J gene TRBJ1-2; D remains unclear. The CDR3 sequence is CASITPGGYTF. In DNA form, the CDR3 reads TGTGCCAGCATCACCCCCGGTGGCTACACCTTC.